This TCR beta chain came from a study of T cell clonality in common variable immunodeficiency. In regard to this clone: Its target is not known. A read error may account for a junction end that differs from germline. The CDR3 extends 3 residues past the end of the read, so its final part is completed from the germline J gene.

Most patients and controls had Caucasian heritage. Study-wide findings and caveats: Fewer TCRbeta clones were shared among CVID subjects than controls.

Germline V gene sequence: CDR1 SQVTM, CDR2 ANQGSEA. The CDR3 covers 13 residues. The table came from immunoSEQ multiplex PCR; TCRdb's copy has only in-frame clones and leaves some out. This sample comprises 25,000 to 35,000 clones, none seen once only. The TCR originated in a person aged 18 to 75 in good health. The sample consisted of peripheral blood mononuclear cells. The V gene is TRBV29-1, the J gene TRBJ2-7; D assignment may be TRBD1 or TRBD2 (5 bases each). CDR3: CNVGTDTTYEQYF. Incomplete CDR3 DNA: TGCAACGTTGGGACGGACACAACCTACGAG.